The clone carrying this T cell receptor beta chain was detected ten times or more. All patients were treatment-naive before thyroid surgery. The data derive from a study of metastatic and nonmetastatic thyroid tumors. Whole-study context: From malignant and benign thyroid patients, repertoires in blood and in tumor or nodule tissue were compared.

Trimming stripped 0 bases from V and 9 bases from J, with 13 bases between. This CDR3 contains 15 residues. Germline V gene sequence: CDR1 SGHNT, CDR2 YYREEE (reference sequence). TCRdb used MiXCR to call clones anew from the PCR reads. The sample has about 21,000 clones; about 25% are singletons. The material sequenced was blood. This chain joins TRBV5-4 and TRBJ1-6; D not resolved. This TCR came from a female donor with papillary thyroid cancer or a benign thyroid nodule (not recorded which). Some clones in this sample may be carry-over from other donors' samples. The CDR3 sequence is CASSLVGREGSPLHF. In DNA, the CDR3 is TGTGCCAGCAGCTTGGTAGGACGAGAGGGTTCACCCCTCCACTTT.